Following are 21 T cell receptor beta chains from one sample sequenced in a study of cytomegalovirus exposure and HLA in healthy donors (TCRdb year 2017). The library was made by the immunoSEQ multiplex PCR assay. The multiplex PCR relied on a mix of 60 forward primers for TCR Vbeta segments and 13 reverse primers for TCR Jbeta segments. TCRdb obtained this table from immuneACCESS and retained in-frame rearrangements with V and J assigned. These tables miss some clones; where compared with another copy, unresolved V genes account for less than half of the shortfall, and the remainder is unexplained. In all, the sample holds some 150,000 clones, and 60% to 80% of those were seen once. In total, the top ten clones hold more than 9.5% of the sample. Source material: PBMCs. Receptor source: a man younger than 35 in good health and CMV-seropositive.

This clone came up a few times. Other nucleotide sequences in the sample specify the same CDR3. J is TRBJ1-3 and V is TRBV4-2; maybe TRBD1 (5 bases). The V end lost 3 bases, the J end lost 0 bases, and 18 bases lay between the germline ends. The CDR3 is 18 amino acids. CDR1 and CDR2 (germline): LGHNA, YNFKEQ. The CDR3 DNA reads TGTGCCAGCAGCCAGCCGGGGGGTGGAGGCTACTCTGGAAACACCATATATTTT. It encodes CASSQPGGGGYSGNTIYF.

V and J are TRBV2 and TRBJ2-1, with 8 bases lining up with TRBD2. V lost 3 bases to trimming and J lost 3 bases; unmatched junction nucleotides: 4. This CDR3 contains 15 residues. CDR1 is SNHLY and CDR2 is FYNNEI in the germline V gene. This CDR3 is CASSDEAGGYNEQFF. The CDR3 coding sequence is TGTGCCAGCAGTGACGAGGCGGGGGGCTACAATGAGCAGTTCTTC.

The chain carries TRBV9 and TRBJ2-7; maybe TRBD2 (6 bases). This CDR3 is built from 15 residues. V gave up 3 bases and J gave up 0 bases, with 13 bases separating them. CDR1 and CDR2 from the germline V gene are SGDLS and YYNGEE. CDR3: CASSGSHGSSYEQYF. The CDR3 coding sequence is TGTGCCAGCAGCGGCAGTCACGGGAGCTCCTACGAGCAGTACTTC.

The chain is built from TRBV5-4 and TRBJ2-2, with D possibly being TRBD1 (6 bases). Germline CDR1 SGHNT, CDR2 YYREEE (reference sequence). This CDR3 has 12 amino acids. The CDR3 is CVGQGLTGELFF. In nucleotides, the CDR3 is TGTGTTGGGCAGGGGTTGACCGGGGAGCTGTTTTTT.

The CDR3 spells CASSPDYGYTF. The CDR3 nucleotides read TGTGCCAGCAGCCCGGACTATGGCTACACCTTC. J is TRBJ1-2 and V is TRBV7-9; D unresolved. Germline CDR1 SEHNR, CDR2 FQNEAQ (reference sequence). This CDR3 is built from 11 residues. Trimming removed 5 bases from V and 3 bases from J, with 4 bases in between.

CDR3 DNA sequence: TGTGCCAGCAGCTTAGAAGGAGGTTTAAGCAATCAGCCCCAGCATTTT. Translation gives CASSLEGGLSNQPQHF. The rearrangement uses TRBV7-2 and TRBJ1-5; D gene ambiguous. CDR3 length equals 16 residues. Between the trimmed V and J ends, which lost 1 base and 1 base, there was a span of 11 bases. Germline V gene data show CDR1 as SGHTA and CDR2 as FQGNSA.

The chain joins TRBV15 to TRBJ2-7, with 8 bases fitting TRBD2. CDR1 is LNHNV and CDR2 is YYDKDF in the germline V gene (reference sequence). Germline trimming cut 0 bases from V and 4 bases from J; bases unmatched to any gene: 8. The CDR3 has 16 amino acids. This CDR3 reads CATSRDLRAGEYEQYF. The CDR3 DNA sequence: TGTGCCACCAGCAGAGATCTACGAGCGGGAGAGTACGAGCAGTACTTC.

The chain employs TRBV6-5 and TRBJ1-2; the D gene is possibly TRBD1 (5 bases). Germline loops: CDR1 MNHEY, CDR2 SVGAGI. This CDR3 spans 11 amino acids. The ends were cut back, 5 bases at V and 6 bases at J, with 7 bases in the middle. The CDR3, as DNA: TGTGCCAGCAGTGAAGGGGATGGCTACACCTTC. Residues: CASSEGDGYTF.

The gene calls are TRBV19 and TRBJ1-3, with TRBD1 identical over 10 bases. The CDR3 is made up of 15 amino acids. Trimming at V came to 5 bases and at J to 4 bases, leaving 5 bases not matched to a gene. Germline V gives CDR1 LNHDA, CDR2 SQIVND (reference sequence). The CDR3 loop is CASSWTGGSGNTIYF. The CDR3 nucleotides read TGTGCCAGTAGTTGGACAGGGGGATCGGGAAACACCATATATTTT.

This clone was detected once. V is TRBV7-3 and J is TRBJ1-3; 7 bases match TRBD1. V was clipped by 5 bases and J by 6 bases; unmatched bases: 7. The CDR3 consists of 14 residues. Germline CDR1 is SGHTA and CDR2 is FQGTGA. As DNA, the CDR3 is TGTGCCAGCAGCCAGACGGGGACAGAAAACACCATATATTTT. Amino acids: CASSQTGTENTIYF.

The chain carries TRBV2 and TRBJ1-1, with 11 bases that match TRBD1. In germline, CDR1 is SNHLY, CDR2 FYNNEI. The CDR3 is made up of 14 amino acids. With 6 bases clipped from V and 6 bases from J, the junction kept 6 bases outside the gene matches. The CDR3 region has the DNA TGTGCCAGCAGAGGGACAGGGGGAATGCCTGAAGCTTTCTTT. It is translated as CASRGTGGMPEAFF.

V and J are TRBV29-1 and TRBJ1-3; no clear D gene. The CDR3 loop spans 13 amino acids. V was pared by 3 bases and J by 0 bases, with 6 bases between. CDR1 SQVTM and CDR2 ANQGSEA come from the germline V gene. This chain's CDR3 is CSVDSGSGNTIYF. CDR3 bases: TGCAGCGTTGATAGCGGCTCTGGAAACACCATATATTTT.

The chain couples TRBV19 to TRBJ2-1; TRBD1 agrees at 8 bases. Trimming removed 11 bases from V and 6 bases from J; junction bases left unmatched: 9. The germline V gene has CDR1 LNHDA and CDR2 SQIVND (reference sequence). This CDR3 region has 13 residues. In nucleotides, the CDR3 is TGTGCCTCAAGCCGGACAGGGTCCAATGAGCAGTTCTTC. Translation: CASSRTGSNEQFF.

This sequence joins TRBV10-3 and TRBJ1-2; 10 nucleotides match TRBD1. The germline V gene encodes CDR1 ENHRY and CDR2 SYGVKD. J gave up 8 bases and V 7 bases, and 13 bases lay outside the gene matches. The CDR3 sequence is 15 residues long. For the CDR3, the DNA is TGTGCCATCACCGAACCCGGGACAGGGGAACGCGGCTACACCTTC. It translates to CAITEPGTGERGYTF.

This rearrangement joins TRBV4-1 to TRBJ1-6; possible D gene TRBD1, 6 bases. The CDR3 totals 16 residues. CDR1 is MGHRA and CDR2 is YSYEKL in the germline V gene. Trimming stripped 0 bases from V and 10 bases from J, with 16 bases between. CDR3 bases: TGCGCCAGCAGCCAAGATCCCCAGGGGACGAGGTCACCCCTCCACTTT. Amino acids: CASSQDPQGTRSPLHF.

The chain couples TRBV4-1 to TRBJ2-7; a possible D gene is TRBD2 (5 bases). The CDR3 loop spans 13 amino acids. With 3 bases removed from V and 3 bases from J, the gap between germline ends came to 9 bases. Germline assignment: CDR1 MGHRA and CDR2 YSYEKL. In nucleotides, the CDR3 is TGCGCCAGCAGCCACATGGGGAGCTACGAGCAGTACTTC. It is translated as CASSHMGSYEQYF.

The chain couples TRBV6-5 to TRBJ1-5; 8 bases map to TRBD1. Germline lookup yields CDR1 MNHEY and CDR2 SVGAGI. The CDR3 contains 15 residues. Trimming at V came to 6 bases and at J to 4 bases, leaving 8 bases not matched to a gene. The CDR3 sequence: CASSRTGGRNQPQHF. In DNA form, the CDR3 reads TGTGCCAGCAGCCGTACAGGGGGTCGAAATCAGCCCCAGCATTTT.

The V call is TRBV14, the J call TRBJ2-2, with D hard to call. CDR1 SGHDN and CDR2 FVKESK come from the germline V gene. This CDR3 is built from 16 residues. Trimming shortened V by 4 bases and J by 6 bases, and 18 bases separated the two germline ends. This chain's CDR3 is CASSLRLFPVPGELFF. CDR3 in DNA: TGTGCCAGCAGCCTAAGACTCTTCCCGGTGCCCGGGGAGCTGTTTTTT.

This clone was found a few times. The V gene is TRBV7-2, the J gene TRBJ1-2; 9 bases align to TRBD1. The germline CDR1 and CDR2 sequences are SGHTA and FQGNSA. The ends lost 5 bases at V and 8 bases at J; junction bases unmatched: 12. CDR3 length: 15 amino acids. The CDR3 here is CASSMRTGETKGYTF. In nucleotides, the CDR3 is TGTGCCAGCAGCATGCGGACAGGGGAAACGAAAGGCTACACCTTC.

V gene TRBV10-2 combines with J gene TRBJ2-7; 9 bases align to TRBD1. The trim removed 7 bases at V and 6 bases at J, leaving 10 bases unmatched. Germline lookup yields CDR1 WSHSY and CDR2 SAAADI. CDR3 length: 14 amino acids. The CDR3 DNA follows: TGCGCCAGCACCTTTCCGGGACAGGGTAGCGAGCAGTACTTC. Its protein is CASTFPGQGSEQYF.

The J gene is TRBJ2-4, the V gene TRBV6-1; 7 bases are a match to TRBD1. J lost 6 bases, V lost 5 bases, and 7 bases had no gene match. This CDR3 has 14 residues. CDR1 is MNHNS, CDR2 SASEGT, per germline. The CDR3 nucleotides are TGTGCCAGCAGTCAATCCGGGACAGCAAACATTCAGTACTTC. Amino acids: CASSQSGTANIQYF.